This TCR beta chain was recovered during a study of shared clonotypes between healthy human individuals. Study conclusions and caveats: What naive subsets generally showed was a larger estimated richness than memory subsets showed. A handful of donors had 4% to 6.5% of their naive CD4 clonotypes in common.

At a deep level, the assay was run. Profiled with immunoSEQ multiplex PCR; TCRdb holds only in-frame clones, not every one. The sample comprises over 1.5 million clones, 95% to 99% of which are singletons, and approximately 0.44% rests with the top ten. The V gene lost 3 bases and the J gene lost 0 bases, with 12 bases spanning the gap. The germline CDR1 and CDR2 sequences are KGHSH and LQKENI. The CDR3 has 16 amino acids. As for this clone: As yet, its antigen is unknown.

The V gene is TRBV18, the J gene TRBJ1-5; D is possibly TRBD1 (6 bases). Sequenced: naive CD4+ T cells sorted from blood. Sample subset: CD45RA+ positively selected. The sequence came from a man in his thirties or forties in good health. CDR3 loop: CASSPEGVNSNQPQHF. The CDR3 DNA is TGTGCCAGCTCACCGGAGGGGGTTAATAGCAATCAGCCCCAGCATTTT.